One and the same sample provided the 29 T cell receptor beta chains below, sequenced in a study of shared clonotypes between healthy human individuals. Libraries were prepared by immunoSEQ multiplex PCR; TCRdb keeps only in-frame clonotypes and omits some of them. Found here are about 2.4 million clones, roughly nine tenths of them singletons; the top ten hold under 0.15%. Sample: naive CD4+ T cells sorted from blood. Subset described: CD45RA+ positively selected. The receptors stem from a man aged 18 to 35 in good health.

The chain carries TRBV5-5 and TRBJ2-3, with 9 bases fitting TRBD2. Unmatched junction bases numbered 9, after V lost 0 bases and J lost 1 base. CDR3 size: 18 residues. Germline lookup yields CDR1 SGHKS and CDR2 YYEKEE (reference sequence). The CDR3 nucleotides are TGTGCCAGCAGCTTGGCTTTTAGCGGGAGCCCGGGCACAGATACGCAGTATTTT. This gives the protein CASSLAFSGSPGTDTQYF.

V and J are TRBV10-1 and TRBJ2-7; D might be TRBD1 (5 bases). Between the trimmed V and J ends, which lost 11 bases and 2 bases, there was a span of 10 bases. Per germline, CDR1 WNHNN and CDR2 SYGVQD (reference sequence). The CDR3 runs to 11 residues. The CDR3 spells CAETGAYEQYF. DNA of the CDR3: TGCGCCGAAACAGGCGCCTACGAGCAGTACTTC.

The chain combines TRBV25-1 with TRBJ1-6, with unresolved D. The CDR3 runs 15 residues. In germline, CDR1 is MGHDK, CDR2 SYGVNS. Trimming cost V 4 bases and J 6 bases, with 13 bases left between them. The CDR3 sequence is CASSVRGGGNSPLHF. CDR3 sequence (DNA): TGTGCCAGCAGTGTCCGGGGAGGCGGTAATTCACCCCTCCACTTT. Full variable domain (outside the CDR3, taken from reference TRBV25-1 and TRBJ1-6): EADIYQTPRYLVIGTGKKITLECSQTMGHDKMYWYQQDPGMELHLIHYSYGVNSTEKGDLSSESTVSRIRTEHFPLTLESARPSHTSQYLCASSVRGGGNSPLHFGNGTRLTVT.

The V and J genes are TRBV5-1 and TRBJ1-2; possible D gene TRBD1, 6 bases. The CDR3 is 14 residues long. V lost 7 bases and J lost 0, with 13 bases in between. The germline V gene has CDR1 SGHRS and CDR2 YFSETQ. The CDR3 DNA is TGCGCCAGCGGCTCCGGGACACCTAACTATGGCTACACCTTC. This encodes CASGSGTPNYGYTF.

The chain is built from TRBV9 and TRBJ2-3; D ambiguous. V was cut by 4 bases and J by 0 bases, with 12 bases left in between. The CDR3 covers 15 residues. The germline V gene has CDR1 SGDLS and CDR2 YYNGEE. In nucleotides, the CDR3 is TGTGCCAGCAGCATCCAATCAACCAGCACAGATACGCAGTATTTT. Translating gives CASSIQSTSTDTQYF.

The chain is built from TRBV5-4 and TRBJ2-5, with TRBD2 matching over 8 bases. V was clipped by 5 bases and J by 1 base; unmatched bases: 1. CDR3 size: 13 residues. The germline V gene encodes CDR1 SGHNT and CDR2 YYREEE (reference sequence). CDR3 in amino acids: CASRGTSQETQYF. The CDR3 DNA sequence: TGTGCCAGCAGGGGGACTAGCCAAGAGACCCAGTACTTC.

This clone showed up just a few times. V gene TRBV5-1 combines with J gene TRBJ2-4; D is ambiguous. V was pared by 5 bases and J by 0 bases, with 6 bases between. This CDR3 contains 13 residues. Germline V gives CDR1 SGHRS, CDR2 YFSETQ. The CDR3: CASSGLAKNIQYF. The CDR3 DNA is TGCGCCAGCAGTGGCTTAGCCAAAAACATTCAGTACTTC.

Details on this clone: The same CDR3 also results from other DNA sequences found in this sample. The CDR3 sequence: CATSRAYNEQFF. For the CDR3, the DNA is TGTGCCACCAGCAGGGCCTACAATGAGCAGTTCTTC. The chain carries TRBV15 and TRBJ2-1; D unresolved. Germline assignment: CDR1 LNHNV and CDR2 YYDKDF (reference sequence). There are 12 residues in the CDR3. V dropped 3 bases and J dropped 2 bases, with 2 bases sitting between them.

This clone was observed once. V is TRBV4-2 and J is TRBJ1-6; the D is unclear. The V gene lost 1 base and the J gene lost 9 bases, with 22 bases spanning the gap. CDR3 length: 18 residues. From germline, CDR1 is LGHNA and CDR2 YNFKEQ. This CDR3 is CASSQGLRGDRKGSPLHF. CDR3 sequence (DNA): TGTGCCAGCAGCCAAGGGCTTCGCGGGGATAGGAAGGGTTCACCCCTCCACTTT.

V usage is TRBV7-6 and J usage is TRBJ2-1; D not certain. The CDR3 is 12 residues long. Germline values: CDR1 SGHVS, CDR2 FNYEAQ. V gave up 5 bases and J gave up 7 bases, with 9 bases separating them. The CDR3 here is CASSPSQNEQFF. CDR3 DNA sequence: TGTGCCAGCAGCCCAAGTCAGAATGAGCAGTTCTTC.

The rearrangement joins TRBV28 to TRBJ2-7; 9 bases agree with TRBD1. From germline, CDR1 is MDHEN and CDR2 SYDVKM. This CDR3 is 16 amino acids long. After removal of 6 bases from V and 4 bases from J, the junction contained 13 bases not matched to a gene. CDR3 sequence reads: CASSKTGGASGYEQYF. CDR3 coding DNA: TGTGCCAGCAGCAAAACAGGGGGCGCATCCGGTTACGAGCAGTACTTC. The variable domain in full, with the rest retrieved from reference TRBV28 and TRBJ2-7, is DVKVTQSSRYLVKRTGEKVFLECVQDMDHENMFWYRQDPGLGLRLIYFSYDVKMKEKGDIPEGYSVSREKKERFSLILESASTNQTSMYLCASSKTGGASGYEQYFGPGTRLTVT.

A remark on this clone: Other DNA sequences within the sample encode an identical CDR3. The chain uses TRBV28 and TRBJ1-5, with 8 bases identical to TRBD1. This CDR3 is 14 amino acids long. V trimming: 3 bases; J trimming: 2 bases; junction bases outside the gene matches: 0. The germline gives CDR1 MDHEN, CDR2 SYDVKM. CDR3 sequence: CASSLTGGNQPQHF. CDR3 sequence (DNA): TGTGCCAGCAGTTTGACAGGGGGCAATCAGCCCCAGCATTTT.

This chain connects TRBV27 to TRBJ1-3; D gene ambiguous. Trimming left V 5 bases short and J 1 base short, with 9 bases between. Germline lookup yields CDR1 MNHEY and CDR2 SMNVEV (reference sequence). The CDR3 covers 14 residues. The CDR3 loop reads CASSPGRSGNTIYF. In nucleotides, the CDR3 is TGTGCCAGCAGTCCAGGACGATCTGGAAACACCATATATTTT.

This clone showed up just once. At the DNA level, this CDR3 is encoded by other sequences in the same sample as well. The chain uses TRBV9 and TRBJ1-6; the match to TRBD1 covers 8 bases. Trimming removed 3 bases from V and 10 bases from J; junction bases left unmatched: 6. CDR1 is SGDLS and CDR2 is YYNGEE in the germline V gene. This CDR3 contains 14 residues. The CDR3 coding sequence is TGTGCCAGCAGCGGACAGGGGTTCGGCTCACCCCTCCACTTT. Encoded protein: CASSGQGFGSPLHF.

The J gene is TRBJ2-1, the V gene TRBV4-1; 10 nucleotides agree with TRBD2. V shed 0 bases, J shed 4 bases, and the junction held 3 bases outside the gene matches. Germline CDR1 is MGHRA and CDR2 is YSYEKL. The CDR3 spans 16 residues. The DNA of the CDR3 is TGCGCCAGCAGCCAAGATTCTAGCGGGGGATACAATGAGCAGTTCTTC. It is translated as CASSQDSSGGYNEQFF.

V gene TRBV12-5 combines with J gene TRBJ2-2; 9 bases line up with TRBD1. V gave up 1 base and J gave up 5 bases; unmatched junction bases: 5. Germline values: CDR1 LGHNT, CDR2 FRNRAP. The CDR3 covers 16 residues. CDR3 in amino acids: CASGLGTGVRTGELFF. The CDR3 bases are TGTGCTAGTGGTTTGGGGACAGGGGTAAGAACCGGGGAGCTGTTTTTT. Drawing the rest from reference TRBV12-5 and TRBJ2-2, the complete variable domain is DARVTQTPRHKVTEMGQEVTMRCQPILGHNTVFWYRQTMMQGLELLAYFRNRAPLDDSGMPKDRFSAEMPDATLATLKIQPSEPRDSAVYFCASGLGTGVRTGELFFGEGSRLTVL.

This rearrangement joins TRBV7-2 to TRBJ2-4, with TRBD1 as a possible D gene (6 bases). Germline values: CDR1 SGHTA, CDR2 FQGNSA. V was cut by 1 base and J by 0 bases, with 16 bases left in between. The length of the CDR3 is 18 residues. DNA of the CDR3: TGTGCCAGCAGCTTAGACAGGGTGGCACCACTAGCCAAAAACATTCAGTACTTC. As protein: CASSLDRVAPLAKNIQYF.

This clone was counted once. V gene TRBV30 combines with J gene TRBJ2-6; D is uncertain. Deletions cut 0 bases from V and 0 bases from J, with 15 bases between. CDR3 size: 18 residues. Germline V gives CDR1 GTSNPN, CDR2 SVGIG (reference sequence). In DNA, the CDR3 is TGTGCCTGGAGTGTACTTGGACGGCATATCTCTGGGGCCAACGTCCTGACTTTC. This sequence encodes CAWSVLGRHISGANVLTF.

For the CDR3, the DNA is TGTGCAAGTCGCTTAGGTTTGGCGGGTGAGCAGTTCTTC. Translation gives CASRLGLAGEQFF. The chain links TRBV12-2 to TRBJ2-1; the listed D gene, TRBD2, was not tested against the DNA. TRBV12-2 is labeled a pseudogene. The CDR3 is 13 residues long.

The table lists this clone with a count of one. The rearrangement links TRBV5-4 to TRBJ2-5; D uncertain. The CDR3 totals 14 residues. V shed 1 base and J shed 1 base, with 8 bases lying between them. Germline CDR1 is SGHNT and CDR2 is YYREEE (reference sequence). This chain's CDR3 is CASSLFATQETQYF. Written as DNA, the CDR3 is TGTGCCAGCAGCTTGTTCGCCACCCAAGAGACCCAGTACTTC.

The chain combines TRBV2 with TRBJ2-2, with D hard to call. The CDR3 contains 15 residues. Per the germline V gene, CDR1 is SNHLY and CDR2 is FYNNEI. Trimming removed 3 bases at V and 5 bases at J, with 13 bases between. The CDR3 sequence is CASSEVPVITGELFF. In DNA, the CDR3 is TGTGCCAGCAGTGAGGTACCAGTTATAACCGGGGAGCTGTTTTTT. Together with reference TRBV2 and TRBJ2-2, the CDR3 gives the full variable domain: EPEVTQTPSHQVTQMGQEVILRCVPISNHLYFYWYRQILGQKVEFLVSFYNNEISEKSEIFDDQFSVERPDGSNFTLKIRSTKLEDSAMYFCASSEVPVITGELFFGEGSRLTVL.

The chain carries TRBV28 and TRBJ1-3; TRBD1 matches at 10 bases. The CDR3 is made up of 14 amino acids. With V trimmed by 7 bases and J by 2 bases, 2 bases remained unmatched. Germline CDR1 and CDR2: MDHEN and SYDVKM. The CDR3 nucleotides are TGTGCCAGCATCGACAGGGGGCCTGGAAACACCATATATTTT. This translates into CASIDRGPGNTIYF.

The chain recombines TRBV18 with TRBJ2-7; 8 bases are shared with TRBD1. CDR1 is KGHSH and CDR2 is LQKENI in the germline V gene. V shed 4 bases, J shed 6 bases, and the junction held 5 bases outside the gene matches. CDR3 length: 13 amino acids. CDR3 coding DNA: TGTGCCAGCTCACTACAGGGGGGACTCGAGCAGTACTTC. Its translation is CASSLQGGLEQYF.

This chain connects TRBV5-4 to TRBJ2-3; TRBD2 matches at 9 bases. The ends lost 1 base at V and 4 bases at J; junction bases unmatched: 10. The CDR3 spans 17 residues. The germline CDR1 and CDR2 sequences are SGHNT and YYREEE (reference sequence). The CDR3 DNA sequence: TGTGCCAGCAGCTTGAAAGTGGGGCTAGCGGGACCAGATACGCAGTATTTT. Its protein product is CASSLKVGLAGPDTQYF.

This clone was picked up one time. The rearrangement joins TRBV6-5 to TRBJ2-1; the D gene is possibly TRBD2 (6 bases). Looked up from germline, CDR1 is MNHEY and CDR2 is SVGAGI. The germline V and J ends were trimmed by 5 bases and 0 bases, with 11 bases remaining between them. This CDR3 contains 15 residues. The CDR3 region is CASSGGDSSYNEQFF. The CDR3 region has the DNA TGTGCCAGCAGTGGTGGGGACTCCTCCTACAATGAGCAGTTCTTC.

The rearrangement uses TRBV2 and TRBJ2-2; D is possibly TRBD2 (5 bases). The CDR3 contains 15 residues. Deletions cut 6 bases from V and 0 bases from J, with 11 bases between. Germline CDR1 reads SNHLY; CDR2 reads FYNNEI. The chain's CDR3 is CASRAELANTGELFF. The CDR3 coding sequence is TGTGCCAGCAGGGCGGAACTAGCGAACACCGGGGAGCTGTTTTTT. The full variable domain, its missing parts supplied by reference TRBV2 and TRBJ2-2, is EPEVTQTPSHQVTQMGQEVILRCVPISNHLYFYWYRQILGQKVEFLVSFYNNEISEKSEIFDDQFSVERPDGSNFTLKIRSTKLEDSAMYFCASRAELANTGELFFGEGSRLTVL.

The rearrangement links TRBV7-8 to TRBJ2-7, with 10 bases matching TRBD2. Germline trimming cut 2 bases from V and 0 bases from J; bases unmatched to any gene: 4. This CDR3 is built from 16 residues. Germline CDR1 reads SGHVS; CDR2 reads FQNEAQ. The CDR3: CASSLTSGTSSYEQYF. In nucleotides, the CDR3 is TGTGCCAGCAGCTTAACTAGCGGGACGAGCTCCTACGAGCAGTACTTC.

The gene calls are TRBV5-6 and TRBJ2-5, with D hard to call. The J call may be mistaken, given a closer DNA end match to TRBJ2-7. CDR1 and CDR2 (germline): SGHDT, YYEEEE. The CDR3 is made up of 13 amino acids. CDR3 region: CASSPSGVREQYF. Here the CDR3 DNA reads TGTGCCAGCAGCCCCAGTGGGGTTCGCGAGCAGTACTTC.

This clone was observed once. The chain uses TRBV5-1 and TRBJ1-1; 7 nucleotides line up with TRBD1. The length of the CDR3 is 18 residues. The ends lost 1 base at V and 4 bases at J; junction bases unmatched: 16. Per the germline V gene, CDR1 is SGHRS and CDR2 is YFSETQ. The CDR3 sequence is CASSLRAGTVRGSTEAFF. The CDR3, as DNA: TGCGCCAGCAGCTTGCGGGCTGGGACAGTGAGGGGTAGCACTGAAGCTTTCTTT.